This T cell receptor beta chain was captured in a study of T cell responses to AZD1222 COVID-19 vaccine (dated by TCRdb to about 2021). About the investigation overall: TCR sequencing covered 230 to 250 trial participants: 207 given two doses of AZD1222 and some 25 given two doses of MenACWY control vaccine. Enrollment into the trials was organized by age into subgroups of 18-55, 56-69 and 70-plus years, and those subgroups contained approximately 150, 30 and 60 TCR-sequenced participants, respectively.

This clone has just one count. The clone's antigen remains unknown. No much larger clone is present one base from it, and per-base qualities are unavailable. Taken with the paper, the label for time point translates to: about 28 days (+/-7) after the second vaccine dose. Because spike-specific TCR depth and breadth did not differ between the two schedules, AZD1222 recipients who got a second dose at roughly 4 weeks were pooled with those who got a second dose at roughly 12 weeks. The vaccinee samples were drawn from two UK trials, COV001 and COV002, one of which was a single-blind randomized controlled phase 2/3 trial testing AZD1222 (ChAdOx1 nCoV-19) in healthy adults. For TCRbeta chain sequencing, PBMC samples from trial participants were taken at day 0 and at day 28 after the second dose. The CDR3 regions of human TCRbeta chains were analyzed by immunosequencing. Concerning the study's data processing: TCRs in the repertoires were compared against a reference library of SARS-CoV-2-specific TCRs that had been generated with the MIRA antigen-specificity platform. Breadth meant the fraction of unique TCRs that were SARS-CoV-2-associated, whereas depth meant the fraction of total T cells that were SARS-CoV-2-associated. Using the MIRA data, every spike-specific TCR was mapped to the spike region that the TCR reacted to and assigned to either a CD4 or a CD8 class. Log10-transformed breadth and depth values were compared by one-way ANOVA with Sidak's multiple comparisons tests. As stored in TCRdb, this immuneACCESS dataset retains in-frame rearrangements with V and J assigned. A fraction of the clones does not appear; measured against another copy, unresolved V genes explain less than half of the discrepancy, and the remainder lacks a known reason. D and trimming were read from the DNA, whereas the V and J calls and clone size are those reported in that table. The sample table records some 150,000 clones; approximately 90% of these occur just once. The ten biggest clones cover about 4.5% of the sample.

The germline V gene gives CDR1 as SNHLY and CDR2 as FYNNEI. From cysteine to phenylalanine, the CDR3 is 12 amino acids long. CDR3 DNA only is kept here, 36 bases in frame from base 1. Trimming at the junction amounts to 6 bases on V and 7 bases on J, and the germline ends lie 10 bases apart. The investigation overall reported the following: Reportedly, close to half of the unique spike-specific TCRs recognized epitopes lying outside the regions that are mutated in the B.1.351 and B.1.1.7 variants. Because no day 14 peak-response samples were available, the repertoires could be characterized only after the peak T cell response. Participants were mostly white British, with more females than males. The authors suggested clonal diversity may have been underestimated. Conclusions about previously exposed vaccinees are limited, since just a handful of AZD1222 recipients were seropositive for SARS-CoV-2 at baseline. The 56-69-year group was small, and its depth increase did not reach significance, likely because of low power. Vaccine-associated CD4 TCRs spanned the whole spike protein, with dominant responses in regions 160-218 and 743-854. After two AZD1222 doses, spike-specific TCR breadth and depth were significantly higher than at day 0 and than in MenACWY recipients.

The rearrangement combines TRBV2 with TRBJ1-5, with a weak D call of TRBD1 (5 bases match). The sample in question was peripheral blood, obtained 28 days after the second AZD1222 dose. The TCR was taken from an adult who received the AZD1222 COVID-19 vaccine. CDR3 loop: CASSGGGQPQHF. The DNA is TGTGCCAGCAGCGGCGGGGGACAGCCCCAGCATTTT.